This TCR beta chain was sequenced for a study of T cells in Graves' hyperthyroidism and ophthalmopathy. Study-wide context: Peripheral blood was obtained at initial diagnosis, preceding any treatment.

This clonotype was observed a handful of times. Its target is not known. General observations from the study: Ophthalmopathy could be told apart from stable hyperthyroidism with a 13 V-J model.

RNA transcripts served as the template for amplifying TCR beta CDR3 regions. Carried out on the TCR CDR3, a first-round RT-PCR used the HTBI primer set. In TCRdb, the multiplex PCR reads were re-called with MiXCR into one record per CDR3 protein. The table lists some 560,000 distinct CDR3 sequences, around 14% of them singletons. The CDR3 covers 10 residues. Germline CDR1 SGHNT, CDR2 YYREEE (reference sequence). V was clipped by 6 bases and J by 9 bases, with 9 bases between them. Over 18 months, lack of ophthalmopathy progression marked Graves' hyperthyroidism as stable. The chain carries TRBV5-4 and TRBJ2-5, with no clear D. Sequencing used blood. This clonotype was obtained from a woman in her thirties with Graves' hyperthyroidism. The CDR3 sequence: CASTSVAQYF. CDR3 DNA sequence: TGTGCCAGCACCTCAGTGGCCCAGTACTTC.